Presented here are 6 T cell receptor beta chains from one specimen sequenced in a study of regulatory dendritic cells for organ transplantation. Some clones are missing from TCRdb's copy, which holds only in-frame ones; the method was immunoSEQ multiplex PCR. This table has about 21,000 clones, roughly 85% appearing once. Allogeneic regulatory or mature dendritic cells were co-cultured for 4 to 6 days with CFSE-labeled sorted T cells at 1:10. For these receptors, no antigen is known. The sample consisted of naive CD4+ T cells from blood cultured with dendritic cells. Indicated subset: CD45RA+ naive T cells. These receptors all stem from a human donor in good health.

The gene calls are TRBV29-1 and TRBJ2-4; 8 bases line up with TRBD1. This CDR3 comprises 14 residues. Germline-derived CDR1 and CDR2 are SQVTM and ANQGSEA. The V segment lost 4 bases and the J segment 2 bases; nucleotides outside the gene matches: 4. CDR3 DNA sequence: TGCAGCGTTGCAGGGGGCGAAACCAAAAACATTCAGTACTTC. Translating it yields CSVAGGETKNIQYF. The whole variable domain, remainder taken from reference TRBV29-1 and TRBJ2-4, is SAVISQKPSRDICQRGTSLTIQCQVDSQVTMMFWYRQQPGQSLTLIATANQGSEATYESGFVIDKFPISRPNLTFSTLTVSNMSPEDSSIYLCSVAGGETKNIQYFGAGTRLSVL.

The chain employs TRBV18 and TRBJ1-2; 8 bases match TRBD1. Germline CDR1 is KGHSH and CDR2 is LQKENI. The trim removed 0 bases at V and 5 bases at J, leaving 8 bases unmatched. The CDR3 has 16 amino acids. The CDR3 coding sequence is TGTGCCAGCTCACCACCGGAGGCAGGGGGCAGATATGGCTACACCTTC. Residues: CASSPPEAGGRYGYTF.

Written as DNA, the CDR3 is TGTGCCAGCAGCTTGGTACCAGGAGCTCAAGAGACCCAGTACTTC. Translation: CASSLVPGAQETQYF. The V call is TRBV5-4, the J call TRBJ2-5; D not resolved. This CDR3 has 15 residues. With 0 bases removed from V and 2 bases from J, the gap between germline ends came to 11 bases. CDR1 and CDR2 (germline): SGHNT, YYREEE (reference sequence).

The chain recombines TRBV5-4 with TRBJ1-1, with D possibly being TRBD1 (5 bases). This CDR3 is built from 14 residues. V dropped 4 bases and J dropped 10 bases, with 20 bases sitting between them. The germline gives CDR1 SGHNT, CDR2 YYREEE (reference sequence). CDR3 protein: CASSLATRVGGAFF. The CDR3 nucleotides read TGTGCCAGCAGCCTAGCAACCAGGGTAGGTGGAGCTTTCTTT.

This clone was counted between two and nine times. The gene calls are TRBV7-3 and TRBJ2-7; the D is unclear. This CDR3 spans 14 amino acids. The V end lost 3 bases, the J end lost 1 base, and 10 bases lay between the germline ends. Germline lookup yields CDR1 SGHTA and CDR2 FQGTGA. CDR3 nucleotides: TGTGCCAGCAGCTTCAGGTACGGATCCTACGAGCAGTACTTC. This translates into CASSFRYGSYEQYF.

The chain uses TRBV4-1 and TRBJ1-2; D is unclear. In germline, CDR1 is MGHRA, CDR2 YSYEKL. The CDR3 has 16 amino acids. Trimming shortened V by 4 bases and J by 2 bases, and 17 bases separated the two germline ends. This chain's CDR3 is CASSPLRAAVNYGYTF. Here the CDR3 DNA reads TGCGCCAGCAGCCCCCTCCGGGCAGCAGTAAACTATGGCTACACCTTC.